The entry below gives a single T cell receptor beta chain sequence along with its context. How the authors handled the data: Reference gene primer amplification yielded estimated nucleated cell counts. Clones were read by immunoSEQ multiplex PCR, and TCRdb kept only the in-frame ones, dropping some. V and J calls and clone size come straight from that table; D and trimming were deduced from the DNA. Here the sample spans 190,000 or so clones, about 82% being singletons. CDR1 SGHNT and CDR2 YENEEA come from the germline V gene. Trimming pared 8 bases from V and 5 bases from J, leaving 7 bases between. CDR3 size: 11 residues. This sample was included in a study of blood T cell repertoires in COVID-19. At the level of the study: Donors in the United States, Italy and Spain gave samples during acute or convalescent COVID-19.

Participant reports of clinical history set cohort assignment. Material for sequencing was PBMCs or T cells enriched from blood (not recorded which). This sequence originates from a woman aged 25 to 39 who had recovered from COVID-19. The J gene is TRBJ2-4, the V gene TRBV11-3, with D unresolved. Here the CDR3 reads CASEQENIQYF. DNA of the CDR3: TGTGCCAGCGAGCAGGAAAACATTCAGTACTTC.